These T cell receptor beta chains were read from a single sample in a study of cytomegalovirus exposure and HLA in healthy donors. Sequencing used immunoSEQ multiplex PCR; TCRdb keeps in-frame clones, though not all of them. The sample lists fewer than 200,000 clones, roughly 79% seen once, with approximately 13% in the top ten. Material: PBMCs. The origin of the receptors is a woman aged 45-65 years in good health and CMV-seronegative. The CDR3 runs from the conserved cysteine through the conserved F or W. The D gene is left open where the match is weak. The size entry is marked missing in some rows and otherwise reads once, few, many or a size class.

cdr3_aa cdr3_nt clone_size j_call v_call d_call
CASGTGAVQFF TGTGCCAGCGGTACTGGGGCAGTGCAGTTCTTC - TRBJ2-1 TRBV5-4 -
CASSLLPYNEQFF TGTGCCAGCAGTTTACTACCCTACAATGAGCAGTTCTTC once TRBJ2-1 TRBV28 -
CASRSPQRGHTDTQYF TGTGCCAGCAGGTCCCCCCAGCGGGGCCACACAGATACGCAGTATTTT - TRBJ2-3 TRBV28 TRBD2
CASSFPPSGKYF TGTGCCAGCAGTTTCCCCCCTAGCGGAAAGTACTTC - TRBJ2-7 TRBV28 TRBD2
CASSVTSSTGELFF TGTGCCAGCAGCGTTACTAGCAGCACCGGGGAGCTGTTTTTT few TRBJ2-2 TRBV9 -
CASSLVRLTFF TGTGCCAGCAGCTTAGTCAGATTGACTTTCTTT few TRBJ1-1 TRBV7-9 -
CASSEPGFLQETQYF TGTGCCAGCAGTGAGCCAGGGTTTTTGCAAGAGACCCAGTACTTC - TRBJ2-5 TRBV25-1 -
CASSDSPAKNIQYF TGTGCCAGCAGTGACTCCCCGGCCAAAAACATTCAGTACTTC - TRBJ2-4 TRBV6-1 -
CAISDPGQPSQSSYEQYF TGTGCCATCAGCGACCCGGGACAGCCGTCTCAGAGCTCCTACGAGCAGTACTTC - TRBJ2-7 TRBV10-3 TRBD1
CASSPGTSGSINEQFF TGTGCCAGCTCTCCTGGGACTAGCGGGAGTATCAATGAGCAGTTCTTC - TRBJ2-1 TRBV5-4 TRBD2
CAISTGESNQPQHF TGTGCCATCAGCACCGGAGAAAGCAATCAGCCCCAGCATTTT - TRBJ1-5 TRBV10-3 -
CASSSRQGGGEKLFF TGTGCCAGCAGCTCTCGTCAGGGGGGCGGTGAAAAACTGTTTTTT - TRBJ1-4 TRBV7-6 TRBD1
CASSPGLSSYEQYF TGTGCCAGCAGCCCAGGACTGAGCTCCTACGAGCAGTACTTC - TRBJ2-7 TRBV5-4 -
CASSHPSQGGNTEAFF TGCGCCAGCAGCCATCCCTCACAGGGGGGGAACACTGAAGCTTTCTTT - TRBJ1-1 TRBV4-3 TRBD1
CASSLDGGTDTQYF TGTGCCAGCAGCTTAGACGGGGGCACAGATACGCAGTATTTT - TRBJ2-3 TRBV7-2 -
CASSTGLAGVTDTQYF TGTGCCAGCAGTACTGGACTAGCGGGAGTCACAGATACGCAGTATTTT - TRBJ2-3 TRBV28 TRBD2
CASSPPGTSGTQYF TGTGCCAGCAGCCCTCCCGGGACATCTGGGACCCAGTACTTC - TRBJ2-5 TRBV7-2 -
CASSGRRDSKYYEQYF TGTGCCAGCAGCGGCCGCCGGGACAGCAAATACTACGAGCAGTACTTC - TRBJ2-7 TRBV9 TRBD1
CASSEGTRQSTDTQYF TGTGCCAGCAGCGAAGGGACTCGCCAAAGCACAGATACGCAATATTTT - TRBJ2-3 TRBV7-9 -
CASSANEDYGYTF TGTGCCAGCAGCGCTAATGAGGACTATGGCTACACCTTC - TRBJ1-2 TRBV9 -
CASSDRGAPRTDTQYF TGTGCCAGCAGTGACCGGGGAGCCCCCCGCACAGATACGCAGTATTTT - TRBJ2-3 TRBV2 -
CASSAAGANVLTF TGTGCCAGCTCAGCGGCTGGGGCCAACGTCCTGACTTTC - TRBJ2-6 TRBV18 -
CASSLQGNTEAFF TGTGCCAGCAGCTTACAGGGAAACACTGAAGCTTTCTTT - TRBJ1-1 TRBV7-6 -
CASGRDRAYEQYF TGCGCCAGCGGACGGGACAGAGCCTACGAGCAGTACTTC - TRBJ2-7 TRBV5-1 TRBD1
CASSPPGHSEQYF TGTGCCAGCAGCCCACCGGGACACAGCGAGCAGTACTTC - TRBJ2-7 TRBV7-2 -
CASGRTGESPLHF TGTGCCAGCGGCCGGACAGGGGAATCACCCCTCCACTTT - TRBJ1-6 TRBV6-5 TRBD1
CASSPNRGAYNEQFF TGTGCCAGCTCACCAAACAGGGGGGCATACAATGAGCAGTTCTTC once TRBJ2-1 TRBV18 TRBD1
CASTSQGAEAFF TGTGCCAGCACCTCACAGGGGGCTGAAGCTTTCTTT - TRBJ1-1 TRBV25-1 TRBD1
CASSVALGDRGGGEQFF TGTGCCAGCAGCGTAGCTCTAGGGGACAGGGGTGGTGGTGAGCAGTTCTTC few TRBJ2-1 TRBV9 TRBD1
CASSDGVRGNTEAFF TGTGCCAGCAGCGATGGGGTACGGGGGAACACTGAAGCTTTCTTT - TRBJ1-1 TRBV9 -
CASSPGGLLEKLFF TGTGCCAGCAGCCCAGGGGGTCTACTGGAAAAACTGTTTTTT - TRBJ1-4 TRBV6-5 TRBD1
CASSFLLTGRNTEAFF TGTGCCAGCAGTTTCTTACTTACAGGGAGGAACACTGAAGCTTTCTTT - TRBJ1-1 TRBV28 -
CASSLSGGVLGEQYF TGTGCCAGCAGTTTATCAGGGGGCGTTCTGGGGGAGCAGTACTTC few TRBJ2-7 TRBV27 TRBD1
CASTPAGGRQETQYF TGTGCCAGCACCCCGGCGGGGGGAAGGCAAGAGACCCAGTACTTC - TRBJ2-5 TRBV7-2 TRBD2
CASSLAETGSTEAFF TGTGCCAGCAGCCTCGCAGAGACAGGGAGCACTGAAGCTTTCTTT - TRBJ1-1 TRBV5-8 TRBD1
CASSPGTLRSYEQYF TGTGCCAGCAGCCCTGGGACATTGAGGAGCTACGAGCAGTACTTC - TRBJ2-7 TRBV5-6 -
CASSQDQGGSGGYTF TGCGCCAGCAGCCAAGATCAGGGGGGCTCGGGCGGCTACACCTTC few TRBJ1-2 TRBV4-1 TRBD1
CASSISGNQETQYF TGTGCCAGCAGTATTAGCGGGAACCAAGAGACCCAGTACTTC - TRBJ2-5 TRBV27 TRBD2
CASSSSGRSETQYF TGTGCCAGCAGCTCTAGCGGGAGGTCGGAGACCCAGTACTTC - TRBJ2-5 TRBV7-8 TRBD2
CASSVLGGEQYF TGTGCCAGCAGTGTCCTAGGAGGAGAGCAGTACTTC - TRBJ2-7 TRBV2 -